Here is one T cell receptor (beta chain) with its context. What antigen it recognizes has not been identified. Per-nucleotide qualities are absent, and no much larger clonotype sits a single base away. The sample comes from a study of blood T cell repertoires in COVID-19 (dated by TCRdb to 2020 to 2022). Regarding the research as a whole: The collaborator samples originated in the United States, Italy and Spain and spanned the acute and convalescent phases of COVID-19. The repertoires were released in a freely available public database meant as a resource for research on the immune response to SARS-CoV-2. Where HLA class I and class II types were available, the types were taken from metadata supplied by the sample provider, not from assay-based typing. The material from the prospective study consisted of cDNA or gDNA derived from T cells, B-cell-depleted T cells, or PBMCs. Sample metadata almost always included a de-identified subject ID, COVID-19 status, age in years and sex. Samples came from the ongoing ImmuneRACE study (first 160 participants) plus 1,254 subjects from 6 global collaborators. Deeply sampled blood TCRbeta repertoires from subjects exposed to, actively infected with, or recovered from COVID-19 were included in the dataset. The research as a whole found: The amount of clinical and demographic metadata varied by source and participant and was provided uncurated.

TCRbeta CDR3 regions were amplified from genomic DNA using the immunoSEQ Assay, a bias-controlled multiplex PCR. The study's own analysis went as follows. The number of nucleated cells in each sample was estimated from the amplification of reference gene primers within the assay. To quantify the absolute abundance of each unique TCRbeta CDR3 rearrangement, sequence reads were collapsed and filtered. Productive Simpson clonality was computed per sample as the square root of Simpson's diversity index over productive rearrangements. TCRdb stores this immuneACCESS table with in-frame sequences only. Part of the clones is absent; in the studies checked, under half of the shortfall reflects unresolved V genes, and no reason is known for the rest. The V and J calls and clone size come from that table; D and trimming were worked out from the DNA. Recorded for this sample are about 160,000 clones; more than 65% of them occurred a single time. 11% to 15% of the sample is taken by the ten largest.

Whole blood was collected in K2EDTA tubes by collaborating institutions according to the institutions' own protocols. For TCRbeta analysis, collaborator samples were shipped as frozen whole blood, as isolated PBMCs, or as DNA extracted from either sample type. Sequenced sample: peripheral blood. The sequence derives from a woman older than 75 with acute or convalescent COVID-19.

The DNA is as follows: TGTGCCAGTAGTATATCTTTGCGAGCAGGACACTTCTCTGGAAACACCATATATTTT. It is translated as CASSISLRAGHFSGNTIYF. The chain uses TRBV19 and TRBJ1-3, with TRBD1 as a weak D call on 5 bases. CDR1 and CDR2 (LNHDA, SQIVND) derive from the germline V gene (reference sequence). V and J lose 2 bases and 0 bases, and a span of 20 bases separates them. The CDR3, from cysteine to phenylalanine, totals 19 residues. The sequence is cut down to CDR3 DNA, 57 bases in frame from base 1.